Listed below are T cell receptor beta chains from one sample, sequenced in a study of cytomegalovirus exposure and HLA in healthy donors. TCRdb's copy holds only in-frame clones and misses some; the assay was immunoSEQ multiplex PCR. The repertoire has 90,000 to 140,000 clones, around four fifths of them found once; the top ten carry 8.5% to 10%. The specimen was PBMCs. All receptors derive from a woman between 40 and 50 years old in good health and CMV-seropositive. The CDR3 runs from the conserved cysteine through the conserved F or W. A D gene is named only where the DNA matches it firmly. Not every row has a clone size; where given, it reads once, few, many or a size class.

abundance,len,d_gene,j_gene,v_gene,CDR3aa
.,14,.,TRBJ2-2,TRBV19,CASSIIQGTGELFF
.,14,.,TRBJ1-4,TRBV27,CASSLRRPNEKLFF
few,13,TRBD1,TRBJ1-2,TRBV27,CASSRTGLEGYTF
.,16,TRBD1,TRBJ1-1,TRBV27,CASSFGYQTGTAEAFF
.,14,.,TRBJ1-2,TRBV2,CASRDHGRDYGYTF
.,15,.,TRBJ1-1,TRBV9,CASSVDGRGGTEAFF
.,19,TRBD2,TRBJ2-3,TRBV27,CASSLSTVTSGRLIDTQYF
.,18,.,TRBJ1-1,TRBV7-2,CASSLVWLLGEGNTEAFF
.,14,.,TRBJ2-1,TRBV15,CATSSDSVNNEQFF
.,16,TRBD2,TRBJ2-3,TRBV10-2,CASKGREAEGLDTQYF
once,16,TRBD2,TRBJ2-1,TRBV7-9,CASSSHQRGAYNEQFF
.,13,.,TRBJ1-6,TRBV7-3,CASSLGGDSPLHF
.,12,.,TRBJ2-5,TRBV6-1,CASSVTEETQYF
few,15,TRBD1,TRBJ1-5,TRBV5-1,CASRPRGQDNQPQHF